Sequencing of this TCR beta chain was carried out in a study of neoadjuvant anti-PD-1 for oral cavity cancer. Documented time point: after neoadjuvant nivolumab, at surgical resection. TCRdb's table, derived via immunoSEQ multiplex PCR, lists solely in-frame clones and lacks some. This sample yields some 10,000 clones, of which roughly 67% are seen a single time; about 8% belongs to the top ten. V gave up 8 bases and J gave up 2 bases, with 12 bases separating them. This CDR3 has 13 amino acids. CDR1 SNHLY and CDR2 FYNNEI come from the germline V gene. V usage is TRBV2 and J usage is TRBJ2-5; D not certain. The origin of this receptor is a person aged 35-79 years with oral cavity squamous cell carcinoma. Specimen: tumor tissue, collected after nivolumab (anti-PD-1) treatment. The CDR3 sequence: CASLPTLQETQYF. The CDR3 bases are TGTGCCAGCTTACCTACACTTCAAGAGACCCAGTACTTC.